This T cell receptor (beta chain) derives from a study of T cell changes during pregnancy in multiple sclerosis. Profiled with immunoSEQ multiplex PCR; TCRdb holds only in-frame clones, not every one. The data contain some 120,000 clones, approximately 95% of them singletons. Per germline, CDR1 GTSNPN and CDR2 SVGIG (reference sequence). There are 11 residues in the CDR3. V was pared by 5 bases and J by 4 bases, with 9 bases between. The input for sequencing was peripheral blood, taken before pregnancy. This clonotype originated in a female donor with multiple sclerosis, enrolled in a pregnancy study. V and J are TRBV30 and TRBJ2-7, with D possibly matching TRBD2 (6 bases). The CDR3 region is CAWSGTYEQYF. The CDR3 DNA sequence: TGTGCCTGGTCCGGGACTTACGAGCAGTACTTC.